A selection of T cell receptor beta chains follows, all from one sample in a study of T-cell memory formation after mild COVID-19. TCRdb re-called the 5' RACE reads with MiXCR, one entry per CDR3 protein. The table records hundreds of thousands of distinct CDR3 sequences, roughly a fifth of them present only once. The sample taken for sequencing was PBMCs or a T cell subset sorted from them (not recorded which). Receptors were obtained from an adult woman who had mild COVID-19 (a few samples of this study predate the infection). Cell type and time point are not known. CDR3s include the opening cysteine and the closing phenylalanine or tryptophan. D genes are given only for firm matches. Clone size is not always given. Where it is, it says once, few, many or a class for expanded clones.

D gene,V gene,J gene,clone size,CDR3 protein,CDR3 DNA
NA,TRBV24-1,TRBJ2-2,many,CATSDPTGTGELFF,TGTGCCACCAGTGATCCAACAGGCACCGGGGAGCTGTTTTTT
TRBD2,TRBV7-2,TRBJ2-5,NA,CASSQGVLAGLEETQYF,TGTGCCAGCAGCCAGGGCGTACTAGCGGGATTGGAAGAGACCCAGTACTTC
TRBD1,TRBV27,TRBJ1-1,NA,CASSSRDRARGTEAFF,TGTGCCAGCAGTTCCCGGGACAGGGCCCGTGGGACTGAAGCTTTCTTT
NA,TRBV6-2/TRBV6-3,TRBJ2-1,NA,CAIRSVASLYNEQFF,TGTGCCATCAGGTCGGTAGCGTCCCTCTACAATGAGCAGTTCTTC
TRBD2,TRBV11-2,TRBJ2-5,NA,CASSPRLARGYQETQYF,TGTGCCAGCAGCCCTAGACTAGCGCGCGGATATCAAGAGACCCAGTACTTC
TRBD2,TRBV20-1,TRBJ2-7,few,CSARDQVLGLAGVDHSYEQYF,TGCAGTGCTAGAGATCAGGTTTTGGGACTAGCGGGAGTGGACCACTCCTACGAGCAGTACTTC
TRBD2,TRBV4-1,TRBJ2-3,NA,CASSQEAGSTDTQYF,TGCGCCAGCAGCCAGGAAGCGGGGAGCACAGATACGCAGTATTTT
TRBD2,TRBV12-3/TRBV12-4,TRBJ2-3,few,CASSLQLAAYTDTQYF,TGTGCCAGCAGTTTACAACTAGCGGCGTATACAGATACGCAGTATTTT
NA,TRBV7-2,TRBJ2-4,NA,CASSLSGLKNIQYF,TGTGCCAGCAGCTTATCGGGACTCAAAAACATTCAGTACTTC
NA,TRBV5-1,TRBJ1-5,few,CASSLDGVGQPQHF,TGCGCCAGCAGCTTGGATGGGGTCGGTCAGCCCCAGCATTTT
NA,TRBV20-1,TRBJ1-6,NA,CSAKDEDSYNSPLHF,TGCAGTGCGAAGGACGAAGACTCCTATAATTCACCCCTCCACTTT
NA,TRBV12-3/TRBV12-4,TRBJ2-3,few,CASSFPSVGTDTQYF,TGTGCCAGCAGTTTCCCCAGCGTGGGCACAGATACGCAGTATTTT
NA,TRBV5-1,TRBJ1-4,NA,CASSLVEGEATNEKLFF,TGCGCCAGCAGCTTGGTTGAGGGGGAAGCTACTAATGAAAAACTGTTTTTT
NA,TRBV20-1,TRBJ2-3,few,CSAKFPGADTQYF,TGCAGTGCCAAATTCCCCGGGGCAGATACGCAGTATTTT
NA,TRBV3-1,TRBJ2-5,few,CASSQDRSGPQETQYF,TGTGCCAGCAGCCAAGATCGGTCAGGGCCGCAAGAGACCCAGTACTTC